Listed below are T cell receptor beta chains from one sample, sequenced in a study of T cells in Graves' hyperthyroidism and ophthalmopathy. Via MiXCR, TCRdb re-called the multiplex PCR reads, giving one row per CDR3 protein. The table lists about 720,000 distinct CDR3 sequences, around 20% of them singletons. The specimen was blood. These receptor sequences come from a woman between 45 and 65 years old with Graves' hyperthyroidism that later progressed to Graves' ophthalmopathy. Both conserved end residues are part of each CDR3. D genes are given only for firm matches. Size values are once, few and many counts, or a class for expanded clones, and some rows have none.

CDR3 DNA: TGCGCCAGCAGCTTGGAGTCTCGGGGGGGCCGGGAGACCCAGTACTTC; CDR3 protein: CASSLESRGGRETQYF; clone size: .; D gene: TRBD2; J gene: TRBJ2-5; V gene: TRBV5-1
CDR3 DNA: TGTGCCAGCAGCTTATCCCGACAGACTACAACTAATGAAAAACTGTTTTTT; CDR3 protein: CASSLSRQTTTNEKLFF; clone size: few; D gene: .; J gene: TRBJ1-4; V gene: TRBV7-9
CDR3 DNA: TGTGCCAGCCTGGACAGGGGCGCGAACACCGGGGAGCTGTTTTTT; CDR3 protein: CASLDRGANTGELFF; clone size: once; D gene: TRBD1; J gene: TRBJ2-2; V gene: TRBV2
CDR3 DNA: TGCAGTGCTAGAGGACTACCCGGACAGCGATGGGGCTACACCTTC; CDR3 protein: CSARGLPGQRWGYTF; clone size: .; D gene: .; J gene: TRBJ1-2; V gene: TRBV20-1
CDR3 DNA: TGTGCCAACCGACAGGTAGATGAAAAACTGTTTTTT; CDR3 protein: CANRQVDEKLFF; clone size: once; D gene: .; J gene: TRBJ1-4; V gene: TRBV9
CDR3 DNA: TGTGCCAGCAGCTTCTATTCAGCTCGGGGACGTCAAGAGACCCAGTACTTC; CDR3 protein: CASSFYSARGRQETQYF; clone size: .; D gene: .; J gene: TRBJ2-5; V gene: TRBV11-2
CDR3 DNA: TGTGCCAGCGACCGGGGGGCTTACGATATAGCGGAGACCCAGTACTTC; CDR3 protein: CASDRGAYDIAETQYF; clone size: many; D gene: .; J gene: TRBJ2-5; V gene: TRBV2
CDR3 DNA: TGCGCCAGCAGCTTGGGCCGACAGGGCAACACTGAAGCTTTCTTT; CDR3 protein: CASSLGRQGNTEAFF; clone size: few; D gene: TRBD1; J gene: TRBJ1-1; V gene: TRBV5-1
CDR3 DNA: TGTGCCAGCAGCTTAGAGGCTAGAGTGGTCTCAGATACGCAGTATTTT; CDR3 protein: CASSLEARVVSDTQYF; clone size: few; D gene: .; J gene: TRBJ2-3; V gene: TRBV11-2
CDR3 DNA: TGCGCCAGCAGCCACTTCACTACTAACTATGGCTACACCTTC; CDR3 protein: CASSHFTTNYGYTF; clone size: .; D gene: .; J gene: TRBJ1-2; V gene: TRBV4-1